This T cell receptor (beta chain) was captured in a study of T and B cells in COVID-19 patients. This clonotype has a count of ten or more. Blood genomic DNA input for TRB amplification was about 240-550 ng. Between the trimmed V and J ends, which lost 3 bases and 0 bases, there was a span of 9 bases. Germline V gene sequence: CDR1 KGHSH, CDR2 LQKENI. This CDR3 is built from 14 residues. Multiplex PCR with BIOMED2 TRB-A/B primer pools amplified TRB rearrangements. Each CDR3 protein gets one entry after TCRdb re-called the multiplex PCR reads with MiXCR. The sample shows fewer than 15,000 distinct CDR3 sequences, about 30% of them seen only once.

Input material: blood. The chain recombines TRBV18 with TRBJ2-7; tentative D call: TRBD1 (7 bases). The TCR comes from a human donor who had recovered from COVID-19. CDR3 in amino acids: CASSPQGGSYEQYF. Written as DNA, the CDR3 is TGTGCCAGCTCACCCCAGGGGGGCTCCTACGAGCAGTACTTC.